In this sample, the clone carrying this T cell receptor beta chain turned up once. TCRdb's table, derived via immunoSEQ multiplex PCR, lists solely in-frame clones and lacks some. The sample lists approximately 500,000 clones, approximately 83% occurring once. The CDR3 has 13 residues. The germline V gene encodes CDR1 GTSNPN and CDR2 SVGIG (reference sequence). V lost 0 bases, J lost 5 bases, and 7 bases lay in between. The record originates from a study of blood T cell repertoires in COVID-19. The sequence came from a human donor in a cohort sampled during active COVID-19. The sample was peripheral blood. The chain joins TRBV30 to TRBJ2-2; no definite D call. CDR3 residues: CAWSVRSTGELFF. In DNA, the CDR3 is TGTGCCTGGAGTGTACGGTCAACCGGGGAGCTGTTTTTT.